This paragraph covers one TCR beta chain sequence. What it recognizes is unknown. The sample belongs to a study of CD8 T cells in Susac syndrome. Looking at the study overall: Patients with Susac syndrome had blood drawn and were at that point therapy-naive, on corticosteroids, or on intravenous immunoglobulin alone. Broader study findings: The TCR sequencing and HLA analysis in the study involved a relatively small number of individuals, as the study acknowledged.

Negative isolation yielded CD4+ and CD8+ T cells, and FACS enriched TEMRA cells. RNA, at about 0.45 to 1 ug, was reverse transcribed with random hexamers. Each CDR3 protein gets one entry after TCRdb re-called the immunoSEQ multiplex PCR reads with MiXCR. The table has 150,000 to 200,000 distinct CDR3 sequences, 85% to 95% seen once. Germline V gives CDR1 PRHDT, CDR2 FYEKMQ (reference sequence). V was clipped by 4 bases and J by 3 bases, with 9 bases between them. The CDR3 has 13 amino acids. The sequence came from a human donor with Susac syndrome. Sequenced input: CD4+ T cells from PBMCs. The V call is TRBV13, the J call TRBJ2-5, with D maybe TRBD1 (5 bases). The CDR3 DNA reads TGTGCCAGCAGCTCCGACAGAAAAGAGACCCAGTACTTC. As protein: CASSSDRKETQYF.